A single sample is the source of the 15 T cell receptor beta chains below, sequenced in a study of cytomegalovirus exposure and HLA in healthy donors. Primers: 60 Vbeta forward and 13 Jbeta reverse. TCRdb's table, derived via immunoSEQ multiplex PCR, lists solely in-frame clones and lacks some. The sample lists approximately 200,000 clones; over 60% were seen once. Specimen: PBMCs. These receptors all come from a man aged 25-40 years in good health and CMV-seropositive.

This sequence joins TRBV7-2 and TRBJ2-5; 10 nucleotides agree with TRBD2. Germline V gene sequence: CDR1 SGHTA, CDR2 FQGNSA. With 4 bases clipped from V and 5 bases from J, the junction kept 10 bases outside the gene matches. The CDR3 is 16 residues long. For the CDR3, the DNA is TGTGCCAGCAGCTCCGCCAGCGGGGGGGCCGGGGAGACCCAGTACTTC. This sequence encodes CASSSASGGAGETQYF.

DNA for the CDR3: TGTGCCAGCACCCCCGGAGGGGAAGAGACCCAGTACTTC. Amino acids: CASTPGGEETQYF. The chain joins TRBV28 to TRBJ2-5; D may be TRBD2 (6 bases). This CDR3 contains 13 residues. Trimming removed 7 bases from V and 3 bases from J, with 12 bases in between. Germline values: CDR1 MDHEN, CDR2 SYDVKM.

The chain employs TRBV5-4 and TRBJ2-1; TRBD2 matches at 8 bases. V was clipped by 4 bases and J by 2 bases; unmatched bases: 5. This CDR3 is built from 15 residues. Germline V gives CDR1 SGHNT, CDR2 YYREEE (reference sequence). CDR3 DNA: TGTGCCAGCAGCCGTAGCGGGGCTCCCTACAATGAGCAGTTCTTC. Protein product: CASSRSGAPYNEQFF.

The J gene is TRBJ1-5, the V gene TRBV10-3, with 11 bases aligning to TRBD1. This CDR3 spans 21 amino acids. Germline trimming cut 0 bases from V and 1 base from J; bases unmatched to any gene: 14. CDR1 and CDR2 (germline): ENHRY, SYGVKD. Here the CDR3 reads CAISESVLDRGHGLSNQPQHF. The CDR3 region has the DNA TGTGCCATCAGTGAGTCGGTACTGGACAGGGGGCATGGGCTCAGCAATCAGCCCCAGCATTTT.

Points on this clone: Different DNA sequences within this sample yield the same CDR3. The rearrangement joins TRBV30 to TRBJ2-5; D is ambiguous. V shed 0 bases and J shed 5 bases, with 13 bases lying between them. Germline CDR1 GTSNPN, CDR2 SVGIG (reference sequence). The CDR3 has 14 residues. CDR3 loop: CAWSVAVLMETQYF. The CDR3 nucleotides read TGTGCCTGGAGTGTAGCTGTTTTAATGGAGACCCAGTACTTC.

To note about this clone: The junction departs from germline at one end; a sequencing error may be responsible. The genes are TRBV7-9 and TRBJ2-1; TRBD1 aligns across 7 bases. Germline V gene lookup returns CDR1 SEHNR and CDR2 FQNEAQ (reference sequence). This CDR3 has 13 residues. The DNA of the CDR3 is TGTTCCAGCAGCTTACAGGGGAACAATGAGCAGTTCTTC. Translated: CSSSLQGNNEQFF.

This clone has only one observation. CDR3 DNA: TGTGCCAGCAGCGTAGGGGGACAGAAGGACTATGGCTACACCTTC. Its protein product is CASSVGGQKDYGYTF. V is TRBV9 and J is TRBJ1-2; 7 bases match TRBD1. J lost 3 bases, V lost 0 bases, and 5 bases had no gene match. Per the germline V gene, CDR1 is SGDLS and CDR2 is YYNGEE. The CDR3 contains 15 residues.

The V call is TRBV29-1, the J call TRBJ2-7; D might be TRBD2 (6 bases). Trimming stripped 5 bases from V and 2 bases from J, with 13 bases between. CDR1 and CDR2 (germline): SQVTM, ANQGSEA. The CDR3 totals 13 residues. CDR3 region: CSVRAGGTYEQYF. The DNA of the CDR3 is TGCAGCGTTCGGGCAGGAGGGACCTACGAGCAGTACTTC.

This clone was observed a single time. V is TRBV10-3 and J is TRBJ2-7; D might be TRBD2 (6 bases). With 10 bases removed from V and 6 bases from J, the gap between germline ends came to 19 bases. Germline CDR1 ENHRY, CDR2 SYGVKD. The CDR3 length is 13 residues. The CDR3 DNA reads as TGTGCCACTCCGCGAGCGGGTCCTAGCGAGCAGTACTTC. Translating gives CATPRAGPSEQYF.

The V and J genes are TRBV7-9 and TRBJ1-5; D ambiguous. This CDR3 spans 12 amino acids. The germline CDR1 and CDR2 sequences are SEHNR and FQNEAQ (reference sequence). V lost 4 bases and J 8 bases, leaving 9 bases between the germline ends. The CDR3 sequence: CASSSSTKPQHF. The CDR3 nucleotides are TGTGCCAGCAGCTCCTCTACGAAGCCCCAGCATTTT.

The chain is built from TRBV27 and TRBJ2-5; D is undetermined. V was cut by 6 bases and J by 5 bases, with 7 bases left in between. CDR1 is MNHEY and CDR2 is SMNVEV in the germline V gene (reference sequence). This CDR3 comprises 11 residues. The CDR3 here is CASSRSETQYF. The CDR3 bases are TGTGCCAGCAGCCGAAGCGAGACCCAGTACTTC.

The J gene is TRBJ1-1, the V gene TRBV5-6; D is undetermined. The CDR3 length is 14 residues. Between the trimmed V and J ends, which lost 0 bases and 0 bases, there was a span of 6 bases. From germline, CDR1 is SGHDT and CDR2 YYEEEE. The CDR3 loop is CASSLAGMNTEAFF. The CDR3 DNA sequence: TGTGCCAGCAGCTTGGCAGGTATGAACACTGAAGCTTTCTTT.

The gene calls are TRBV28 and TRBJ2-7, with TRBD2 matching 7 bases. Germline V gene data show CDR1 as MDHEN and CDR2 as SYDVKM. The V segment lost 4 bases and the J segment 0 bases; nucleotides outside the gene matches: 6. This CDR3 spans 15 amino acids. CDR3 in DNA: TGTGCCAGCAGTTCTAGCGGAAAAAGCTCCTACGAGCAGTACTTC. Amino acids: CASSSSGKSSYEQYF.

The chain joins TRBV7-8 to TRBJ2-2; a weak D match, TRBD2 (5 bases). Germline values: CDR1 SGHVS, CDR2 FQNEAQ. The CDR3 runs to 13 residues. V lost 6 bases, J lost 4 bases, and 9 bases lay in between. The CDR3 reads CASSRRGTGELFF. CDR3 sequence (DNA): TGTGCCAGCAGTCGACGGGGCACCGGGGAGCTGTTTTTT.

The rearrangement joins TRBV5-8 to TRBJ2-1; 10 nucleotides agree with TRBD2. The V and J ends lost 1 base and 8 bases, in that order; junction bases with no gene match: 21. Per germline, CDR1 SGHTS and CDR2 YDEGEE. This CDR3 region has 20 residues. CDR3 amino acids: CASSLFSPVGVAGGLDEQFF. CDR3 sequence (DNA): TGTGCCAGCAGCTTGTTCAGCCCAGTGGGAGTAGCGGGAGGTTTAGATGAGCAGTTCTTC.